The T cell receptor (beta chain) described here comes from a study of CXCR3-negative and CXCR3-positive naive CD8 T cells. Notes on the study in general: CXCR3-positive naive cells had more hydrophobic TRB CDR3s than CXCR3-negative naive cells.

Germline V gives CDR1 LNHNV, CDR2 YYDKDF (reference sequence). This CDR3 has 15 amino acids. The authors prepared UMI-labeled TRB cDNA libraries by 5' RACE. TCRdb reprocessed the 5' RACE reads, keeping one entry per CDR3 protein, no DNA. Here the sample table reports 120,000 to 150,000 distinct CDR3 sequences. To note about this clonotype: The antigen is not known.

Sequencing was performed on naive CXCR3+ CD8+ T cells from blood. Subset defined: CD45RO-CCR7+CD27+CD95- naive CD8+ T cells expressing CXCR3 (TNR3+). The receptor comes from a human donor in good health. Some clones in this sample may be carry-over from other donors' samples. The chain joins TRBV15 to TRBJ2-1; the D call of TRBD2 rests on TCRdb alone, since no DNA is present to check it. CDR3 amino acids: CATSSSSGRWYEQFF.